This T cell receptor (beta chain) was captured in a study of early T cells in non-severe SARS-CoV-2 infection. This clonotype was seen a few times. This CDR3 is built from 13 residues. V gave up 3 bases and J gave up 7 bases, with 10 bases separating them. TCRdb ran MiXCR on the 5' RACE reads and lists one entry per CDR3 protein. The sample includes about 30,000 distinct CDR3 sequences, approximately 6% of them seen just once. This TCR was sampled from an adult who was a healthcare worker with PCR-confirmed SARS-CoV-2 infection or an uninfected control (not recorded which). The V gene is TRBV12-3 or TRBV12-4, the J gene TRBJ2-1, with D perhaps being TRBD1 or TRBD2 (5 bases each). Input material: whole blood. CDR3 amino acids: CASSLWGSNEQFF. The CDR3 coding sequence is TGTGCCAGCAGTTTGTGGGGGTCGAATGAGCAGTTCTTC.